These 17 T cell receptor beta chains were all obtained from the same sample, sequenced in a study of blood T cells in healthy people across ages. Alongside a J-beta primer mix, a sample-barcoded 5' primer served in a second PCR lasting roughly 7 to 12 cycles. Via MiXCR, TCRdb re-called the 5' RACE reads, giving one row per CDR3 protein. The profile covers hundreds of thousands of distinct CDR3 sequences, with over 40% appearing a single time and approximately 12% taken by the ten largest. Sample: blood. The receptors stem from a woman older than 75 in good health.

The chain employs TRBV16 and TRBJ1-1; the D gene is possibly TRBD1 (6 bases). Germline CDR1 is KGHSY and CDR2 is FQNENV. CDR3 length: 14 residues. The V gene lost 2 bases and the J gene lost 5 bases, with 12 bases spanning the gap. CDR3 region: CASSQVGQGTEAFF. CDR3 bases: TGTGCCAGCAGCCAAGTCGGGCAGGGGACTGAAGCTTTCTTT.

As to this clonotype: This may stem from a read error, because a much larger clone lies one nucleotide away. J is TRBJ2-3 and V is TRBV27; 7 bases fit TRBD2. Germline values: CDR1 MNHEY, CDR2 SMNVEV (reference sequence). CDR3 size: 16 residues. CDR3 in amino acids: CTSSLSGGSSTDTQYF. In DNA form, the CDR3 reads TGTACCAGCAGTTTATCCGGGGGGAGTAGCACAGATACGCAGTATTTT.

The gene calls are TRBV6-5 and TRBJ2-5, with 8 bases that match TRBD1. The V gene end was trimmed by 0 bases and the J gene end by 11 bases; junction bases not matched to a gene: 11. Germline V gene sequence: CDR1 MNHEY, CDR2 SVGAGI. This CDR3 comprises 15 residues. The CDR3 region has the DNA TGTGCCAGCAGTTACTCCGACAGGGGCTCCTACGGGCAGTACTTC. This codes for CASSYSDRGSYGQYF.

This clonotype was recorded many times. The chain uses TRBV29-1 and TRBJ1-2, with 10 bases aligning to TRBD1. Losses at the gene ends were 7 bases for V and 1 base for J; bases not matched to a gene: 3. Germline V lookup: CDR1 SQVTM, CDR2 ANQGSEA. The CDR3 contains 13 residues. The CDR3 is CSAGTGVNYGYTF. The CDR3, as DNA: TGCAGCGCCGGGACAGGGGTTAACTATGGCTACACCTTC.

This clonotype came up many times. The chain has TRBV14 and TRBJ2-6; D uncertain. The germline V gene encodes CDR1 SGHDN and CDR2 FVKESK. This CDR3 region has 17 residues. V was trimmed by 2 bases and J by 0 bases, leaving 11 bases between them. The CDR3 region is CASSQRRINSGANVLTF. CDR3 bases: TGTGCCAGCAGCCAACGCAGGATAAACTCTGGGGCCAACGTCCTGACTTTC.

Turning to this clonotype: This may be a read error, as it is one base from a much larger clone. V is TRBV7-2 and J is TRBJ2-5; weak D call: TRBD1 (6 bases). The V end was cut by 4 bases, the J end by 0 bases, with 18 bases between. CDR1 and CDR2 (germline): SGHTA, FQGNSA. The CDR3 sequence is 17 residues long. The CDR3 DNA sequence: TGTGCCAGCAGCTGTAAATTGGGCCAGGGGTACCAAGAGACCCAGTACTTC. Translated: CASSCKLGQGYQETQYF. Variable domain in full (rest from reference TRBV7-2 and TRBJ2-5): GAGVSQSPSNKVTEKGKDVELRCDPISGHTALYWYRQSLGQGLEFLIYFQGNSAPDKSGLPSDRFSAERTGGSVSTLTIQRTQQEDSAVYLCASSCKLGQGYQETQYFGPGTRLLVL.

Ten or more counts support this clonotype. The chain has TRBV20-1 and TRBJ2-1, with 10 bases identical to TRBD2. Unmatched junction bases numbered 7, after V lost 8 bases and J lost 9 bases. The germline CDR1 and CDR2 sequences are DFQATT and SNEGSKA (reference sequence). This CDR3 has 12 amino acids. The CDR3 protein is CSPAGGQTEQFF. In nucleotides, the CDR3 is TGCAGTCCAGCGGGGGGGCAAACTGAGCAGTTCTTC.

Many counts were recorded for this clonotype. The J gene is TRBJ2-7, the V gene TRBV20-1; tentative D call: TRBD1 (6 bases). CDR3 size: 11 residues. Trimming left V 5 bases short and J 6 bases short, with 11 bases between. Germline CDR1 is DFQATT and CDR2 is SNEGSKA (reference sequence). For the CDR3, the DNA is TGCAGTGCTCGGACAGACGCCGAGCAGTACTTC. Protein sequence: CSARTDAEQYF.

This clonotype occurred a few times. J is TRBJ1-4 and V is TRBV5-5; a weak D match, TRBD1 (5 bases). The V gene's germline CDR1 is SGHKS and CDR2 YYEKEE (reference sequence). CDR3 length: 15 residues. Trimming took 0 bases from V and 7 from J, leaving 13 bases between them. CDR3 sequence: CASSLAEGFGEKLFF. CDR3 DNA sequence: TGTGCCAGCAGCTTGGCCGAGGGGTTCGGTGAAAAACTGTTTTTT.

There are a few counts of this clonotype. J is TRBJ2-2 and V is TRBV20-1; D remains ambiguous. Trimming removed 0 bases from V and 7 bases from J, with 9 bases in between. There are 13 residues in the CDR3. Germline CDR1 and CDR2: DFQATT and SNEGSKA (reference sequence). The CDR3 DNA reads as TGCAGTGCTAGAGAGGGTGTAATCGGGGAGCTGTTTTTT. Amino acid sequence: CSAREGVIGELFF.

This clonotype was detected ten times or more. The chain links TRBV20-1 to TRBJ2-3; D not certain. The V and J ends lost 2 bases and 2 bases respectively, with 8 bases between them. Germline-derived CDR1 and CDR2 are DFQATT and SNEGSKA (reference sequence). The CDR3 has 13 residues. CDR3 sequence reads: CSARIQLTDTQYF. CDR3 bases: TGCAGTGCTAGAATACAACTCACAGATACGCAGTATTTT.

Turning to this clonotype: A read error may explain this, as a much larger clone is one base away. This chain links TRBV7-2 with TRBJ2-1; no firm D call. Germline V gives CDR1 SGHTA, CDR2 FQGNSA. The germline V and J ends were trimmed by 5 bases and 0 bases, with 11 bases remaining between them. The CDR3 sequence is 15 residues long. CDR3 region: CASSPDQSSYNEQFF. In DNA form, the CDR3 reads TGTGCCAGCAGCCCGGACCAAAGCTCCTACAATGAGCAGTTCTTC.

This clonotype was observed many times. V is TRBV7-2 and J is TRBJ2-5, with 7 positions matching TRBD2. The CDR3 length is 13 residues. J was trimmed by 3 bases and V by 6 bases; bases with no gene match: 4. Germline-derived CDR1 and CDR2 are SGHTA and FQGNSA. The CDR3 reads CASSFAGEETQYF. The CDR3 DNA follows: TGTGCCAGCAGTTTCGCGGGGGAAGAGACCCAGTACTTC.

In its sample, this clonotype was seen a few times. One base away lies a much larger clone, so this may be a sequencing read error. In DNA, the CDR3 is TGTGCCAGCAGCGGGACAGGAGTCGCAGATACGCAGTATTTT. Translated, it gives CASSGTGVADTQYF. The chain couples TRBV6-5 to TRBJ2-3; 8 bases fit TRBD1. The germline V gene has CDR1 MNHEY and CDR2 SVGAGI. The CDR3 is 14 amino acids. V trimming: 6 bases; J trimming: 4 bases; junction bases outside the gene matches: 6.

To note about this clonotype: This may arise from a read error, as a much more abundant clone is one base away. This chain joins TRBV18 and TRBJ2-5; D remains ambiguous. V dropped 1 base and J dropped 11 bases, with 11 bases sitting between them. Germline-derived CDR1 and CDR2 are KGHSH and LQKENI. The CDR3 has 12 residues. The CDR3 protein is CASSPQFNEQYF. CDR3 nucleotide sequence: TGTGCCAGCTCACCACAGTTCAATGAGCAGTACTTC. Supplemented by reference TRBV18 and TRBJ2-5, the full variable domain reads NAGVMQNPRHLVRRRGQEARLRCSPMKGHSHVYWYRQLPEEGLKFMVYLQKENIIDESGMPKERFSAEFPKEGPSILRIQQVVRGDSAAYFCASSPQFNEQYFGPGTRLLVL.

The CDR3 nucleotides read TGTGCCAGCACCAAAAGTAGCGGGAGATCCTACAATGAGCAGTTCTTC. This translates into CASTKSSGRSYNEQFF. The J gene is TRBJ2-1, the V gene TRBV11-2; 9 bases agree with TRBD2. This CDR3 is 16 amino acids long. Trimming removed 7 bases from V and 1 base from J; junction bases left unmatched: 8. In germline, CDR1 is SGHAT, CDR2 FQNNGV.

As DNA, the CDR3 is TGTGCCTGGAGTGAGGACTACATCACAGATACGCAGTATTTT. Translating it yields CAWSEDYITDTQYF. V usage is TRBV30 and J usage is TRBJ2-3, with D maybe TRBD2 (6 bases). Germline CDR1 reads GTSNPN; CDR2 reads SVGIG (reference sequence). CDR3 length: 14 amino acids. With 1 base removed from V and 2 bases from J, the gap between germline ends came to 10 bases.